This TCR beta chain was retrieved from a study of molecular identifiers for immune sequencing clone quantification. Study conclusions and caveats: Effector cells had over 99% of their molecules in clones above 20 RNA copies, while naive cells had under 1%.

This clonotype was seen more than once but under ten times. Its antigen is currently unknown. The V end lost 6 bases, the J end lost 6 bases, and 12 bases lay between the germline ends. The CDR3 is made up of 13 amino acids. TCRdb fed the PCR reads into MiXCR, producing one record per CDR3 protein. The table includes 9,500 to 15,000 distinct CDR3 sequences, around 17% detected once. This receptor was identified in a human donor in good health. Some libraries in this study had Jurkat cell RNA spiked in. The sequenced material came from naive CD8+ T cells from blood, with Jurkat cell RNA spiked in. Documented subset: FACS-sorted CD8+CD4-CCR7+CD45RA+ naive T cells. The chain is built from TRBV23-1 and TRBJ2-1; TRBD1 might be the D (7 bases). TRBV23-1 is filed as an ORF, its function uncertain. In DNA form, the CDR3 reads TGCGCCAGCAGAGGAGGGGGCTGCAATGAGCAGTTCTTC. Translation gives CASRGGGCNEQFF.